These 12 T cell receptor beta chains share one sample of origin, sequenced in a study of blood T cell repertoires in COVID-19. Only in-frame clones appear in the TCRdb table, and some are missing; sequencing was by immunoSEQ multiplex PCR. The sample lists approximately 290,000 clones; approximately 85% were seen once. Sequenced sample: peripheral blood. Source of these receptors: a human donor with COVID-19, enrolled during active disease. The donor label of this sample is uncertain.

This clone was picked up one time. The chain employs TRBV7-3 and TRBJ2-1, with 10 bases fitting TRBD2. In germline, CDR1 is SGHTA, CDR2 FQGTGA. The junction had 7 bases not matched to a gene; V was cut back by 6 bases and J by 8 bases. This CDR3 has 14 residues. CDR3 protein: CASRVAGGSDEQFF. The CDR3 nucleotides read TGTGCCAGCAGGGTAGCGGGAGGATCGGATGAGCAGTTCTTC.

On this clone itself: Other DNA sequences in this sample translate to the same CDR3. This chain links TRBV28 with TRBJ2-7; 11 nucleotides line up with TRBD2. After removal of 6 bases from V and 3 bases from J, the junction contained 4 bases not matched to a gene. The CDR3 is 14 amino acids. CDR1 is MDHEN, CDR2 SYDVKM, per germline. This chain's CDR3 is CASRLAGGLYEQYF. CDR3 DNA sequence: TGTGCCAGCAGGCTAGCGGGAGGCCTCTACGAGCAGTACTTC.

J is TRBJ2-7 and V is TRBV4-2; 13 bases fit TRBD2. CDR3 size: 19 residues. Germline values: CDR1 LGHNA, CDR2 YNFKEQ. Trimming at V came to 1 base and at J to 2 bases, leaving 11 bases not matched to a gene. CDR3 in amino acids: CASSQVEWTSGRSPYEQYF. The CDR3 DNA follows: TGTGCCAGCAGCCAAGTCGAATGGACTAGCGGGAGAAGCCCCTACGAGCAGTACTTC.

V gene TRBV19 combines with J gene TRBJ1-5; D possibly corresponds to TRBD1 (5 bases). V was pared by 5 bases and J by 7 bases, with 12 bases between. This CDR3 region has 13 residues. Germline lookup yields CDR1 LNHDA and CDR2 SQIVND (reference sequence). CDR3 protein: CASSAQGKQPQHF. Written as DNA, the CDR3 is TGTGCCAGTAGTGCCCAGGGTAAGCAGCCCCAGCATTTT.

The chain recombines TRBV29-1 with TRBJ1-2, with 7 positions matching TRBD1. J was trimmed by 5 bases and V by 7 bases; bases with no gene match: 4. Germline CDR1 reads SQVTM; CDR2 reads ANQGSEA. This CDR3 comprises 11 residues. CDR3 bases: TGCAGCGCCGGGACAGAATATGGCTACACCTTC. Protein sequence: CSAGTEYGYTF.

There are a few counts of this clone. This chain links TRBV4-3 with TRBJ1-2; no firm D call. The CDR3 totals 16 residues. Germline CDR1 and CDR2: LGHNA and YSLEER. V lost 1 base to trimming and J lost 4 bases, with 16 bases between them. CDR3 sequence (DNA): TGCGCCAGCAGCCAAGTTGTGGACTCAAGAAGCTATGGCTACACCTTC. Its translation: CASSQVVDSRSYGYTF.

This clone was counted between two and nine times. This chain joins TRBV28 and TRBJ2-7, with a tentative D call TRBD2 (6 bases). The CDR3 is made up of 14 amino acids. The V gene lost 6 bases and the J gene lost 5 bases, with 17 bases spanning the gap. Germline values: CDR1 MDHEN, CDR2 SYDVKM. DNA of the CDR3: TGTGCCAGCAGATGGAGGAGGGGCCCGCACGAGCAGTACTTC. Protein: CASRWRRGPHEQYF.

The rearrangement uses TRBV7-3 and TRBJ2-2; the D gene is possibly TRBD1 (6 bases). The V gene lost 5 bases and the J gene lost 0 bases, with 10 bases spanning the gap. Germline CDR1 is SGHTA and CDR2 is FQGTGA. This CDR3 is built from 15 residues. For the CDR3, the DNA is TGTGCCAGCAGCCCTCGGACAGCGAACACCGGGGAGCTGTTTTTT. The encoded protein is CASSPRTANTGELFF.

The rearrangement joins TRBV6-2 or TRBV6-3 to TRBJ1-1; tentative D call: TRBD1 (5 bases). The CDR3 contains 19 residues. V lost 0 bases and J 1 base, leaving 21 bases between the germline ends. The V gene's germline CDR1 is MNHEY and CDR2 SVGEGT. The CDR3 DNA reads TGTGCCAGCAGTTACTCGATGACTTCGGAGGGGACGAAGAACACTGAAGCTTTCTTT. Encoded protein: CASSYSMTSEGTKNTEAFF.

Note on this clone: The junction shows a germline mismatch at one end, possibly a read error. The chain is built from TRBV11-2 and TRBJ2-3, with TRBD2 as a possible D gene (6 bases). The germline V gene has CDR1 SGHAT and CDR2 FQNNGV. This CDR3 is built from 18 residues. CDR3 sequence reads: CASSLEQFAGYSTDTQYF. CDR3 bases: TGTGCCAGCAGCCTAGAGCAATTCGCGGGATATAGCACAGATACGCAGTATTTT.

This chain links TRBV6-5 with TRBJ2-2; weak D call: TRBD1 (6 bases). The V and J ends lost 6 bases and 5 bases respectively, with 10 bases between them. Per the germline V gene, CDR1 is MNHEY and CDR2 is SVGAGI. CDR3 length equals 13 residues. For the CDR3, the DNA is TGTGCCAGCAGACAGGGAGAAACCGGGGAGCTGTTTTTT. It yields the protein CASRQGETGELFF.

V and J are TRBV11-2 and TRBJ2-5, with a tentative D call TRBD2 (5 bases). The V gene lost 5 bases and the J gene lost 4 bases, with 14 bases spanning the gap. Per the germline V gene, CDR1 is SGHAT and CDR2 is FQNNGV. There are 14 residues in the CDR3. CDR3 bases: TGTGCCAGCAGCCCGCGGCGGGTAGGAGAGACCCAGTACTTC. Translating it yields CASSPRRVGETQYF.